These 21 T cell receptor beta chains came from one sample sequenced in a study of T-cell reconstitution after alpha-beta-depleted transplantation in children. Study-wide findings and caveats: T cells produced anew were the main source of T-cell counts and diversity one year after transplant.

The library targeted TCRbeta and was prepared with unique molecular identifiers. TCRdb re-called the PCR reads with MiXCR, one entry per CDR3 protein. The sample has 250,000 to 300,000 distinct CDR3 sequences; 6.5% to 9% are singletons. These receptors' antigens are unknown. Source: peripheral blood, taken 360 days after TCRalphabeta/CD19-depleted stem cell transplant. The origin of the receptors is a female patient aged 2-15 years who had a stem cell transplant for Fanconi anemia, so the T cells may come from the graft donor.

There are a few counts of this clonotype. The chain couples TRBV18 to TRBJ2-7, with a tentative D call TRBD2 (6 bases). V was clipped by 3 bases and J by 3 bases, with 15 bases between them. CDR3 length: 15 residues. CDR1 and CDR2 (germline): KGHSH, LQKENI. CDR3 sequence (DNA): TGTGCCAGCTCACCCTCGGGACTGAGGAACTACGAGCAGTACTTC. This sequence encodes CASSPSGLRNYEQYF.

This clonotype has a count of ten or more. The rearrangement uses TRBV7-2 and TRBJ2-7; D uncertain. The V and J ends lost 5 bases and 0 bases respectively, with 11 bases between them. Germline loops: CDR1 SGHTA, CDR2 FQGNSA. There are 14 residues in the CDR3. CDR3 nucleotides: TGTGCCAGCAGCCTTAAGGGTGGCTCCTACGAGCAGTACTTC. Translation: CASSLKGGSYEQYF.

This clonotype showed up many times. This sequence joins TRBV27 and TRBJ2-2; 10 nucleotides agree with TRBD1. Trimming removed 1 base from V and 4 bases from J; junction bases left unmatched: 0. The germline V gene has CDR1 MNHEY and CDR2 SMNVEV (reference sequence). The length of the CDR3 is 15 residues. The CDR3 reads CASSLWTGGTGELFF. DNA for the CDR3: TGTGCCAGCAGTTTATGGACAGGGGGCACCGGGGAGCTGTTTTTT.

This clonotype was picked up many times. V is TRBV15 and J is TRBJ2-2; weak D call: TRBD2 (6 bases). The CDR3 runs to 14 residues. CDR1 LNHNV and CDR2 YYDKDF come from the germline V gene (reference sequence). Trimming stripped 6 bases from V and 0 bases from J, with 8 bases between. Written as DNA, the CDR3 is TGTGCCACCAGAGGGACTGCGAACACCGGGGAGCTGTTTTTT. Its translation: CATRGTANTGELFF. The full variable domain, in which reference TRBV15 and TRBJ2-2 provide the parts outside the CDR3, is DAMVIQNPRYQVTQFGKPVTLSCSQTLNHNVMYWYQQKSSQAPKLLFHYYDKDFNNEADTPDNFQSRRPNTSFCFLDIRSPGLGDTAMYLCATRGTANTGELFFGEGSRLTVL.

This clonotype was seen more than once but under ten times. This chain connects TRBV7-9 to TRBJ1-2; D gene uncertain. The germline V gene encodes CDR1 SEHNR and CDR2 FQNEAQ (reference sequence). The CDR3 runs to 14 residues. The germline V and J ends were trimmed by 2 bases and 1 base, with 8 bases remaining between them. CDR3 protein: CASSLINSNYGYTF. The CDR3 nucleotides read TGTGCCAGCAGCTTAATCAACAGTAACTATGGCTACACCTTC.

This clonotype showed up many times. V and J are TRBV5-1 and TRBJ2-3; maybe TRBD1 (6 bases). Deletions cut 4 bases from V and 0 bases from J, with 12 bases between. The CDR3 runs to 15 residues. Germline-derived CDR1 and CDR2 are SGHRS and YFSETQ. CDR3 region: CASSPGTLSTDTQYF. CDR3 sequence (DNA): TGCGCCAGCAGCCCGGGGACACTGAGCACAGATACGCAGTATTTT.

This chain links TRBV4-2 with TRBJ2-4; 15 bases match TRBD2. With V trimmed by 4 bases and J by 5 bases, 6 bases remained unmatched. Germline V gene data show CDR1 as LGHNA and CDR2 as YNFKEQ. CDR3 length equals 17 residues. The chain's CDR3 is CASSPSGLAGGQNIQYF. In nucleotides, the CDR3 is TGTGCCAGCAGCCCCTCCGGACTAGCGGGGGGGCAAAACATTCAGTACTTC.

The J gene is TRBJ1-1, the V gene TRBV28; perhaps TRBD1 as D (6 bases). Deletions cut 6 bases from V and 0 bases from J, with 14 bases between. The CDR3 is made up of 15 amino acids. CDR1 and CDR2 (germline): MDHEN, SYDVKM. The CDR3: CASRTSGEVNTEAFF. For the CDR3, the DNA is TGTGCCAGCAGGACTTCAGGGGAGGTGAACACTGAAGCTTTCTTT.

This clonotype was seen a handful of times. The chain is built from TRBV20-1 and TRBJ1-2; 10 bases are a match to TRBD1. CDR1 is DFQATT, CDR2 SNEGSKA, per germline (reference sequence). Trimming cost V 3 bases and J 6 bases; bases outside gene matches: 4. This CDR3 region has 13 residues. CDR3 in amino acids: CSASEGTGDGYTF. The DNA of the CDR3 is TGCAGTGCTAGTGAGGGGACAGGGGATGGCTACACCTTC.

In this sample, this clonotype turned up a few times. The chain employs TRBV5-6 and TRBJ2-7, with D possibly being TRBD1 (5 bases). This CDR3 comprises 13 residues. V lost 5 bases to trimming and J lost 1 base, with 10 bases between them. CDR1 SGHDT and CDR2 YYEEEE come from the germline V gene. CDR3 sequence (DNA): TGTGCCAGCAGTCACAGGAATTCCTACGAGCAGTACGTC. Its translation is CASSHRNSYEQYV.

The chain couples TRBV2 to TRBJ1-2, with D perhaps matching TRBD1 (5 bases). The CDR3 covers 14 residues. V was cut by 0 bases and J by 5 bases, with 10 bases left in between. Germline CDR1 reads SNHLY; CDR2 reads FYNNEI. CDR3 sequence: CASSEALGGYGYTF. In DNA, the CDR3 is TGTGCCAGCAGTGAAGCGCTTGGGGGGTATGGCTACACCTTC.

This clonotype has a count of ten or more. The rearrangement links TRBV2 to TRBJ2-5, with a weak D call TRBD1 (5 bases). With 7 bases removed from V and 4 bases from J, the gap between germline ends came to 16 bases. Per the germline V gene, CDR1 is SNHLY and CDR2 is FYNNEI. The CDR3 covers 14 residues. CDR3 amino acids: CASTGFRGGETQYF. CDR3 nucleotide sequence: TGTGCCAGCACCGGTTTTAGGGGTGGAGAGACCCAGTACTTC.

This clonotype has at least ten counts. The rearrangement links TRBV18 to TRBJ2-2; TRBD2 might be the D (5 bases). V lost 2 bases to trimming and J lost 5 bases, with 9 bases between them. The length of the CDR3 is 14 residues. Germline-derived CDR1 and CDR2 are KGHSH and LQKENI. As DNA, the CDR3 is TGTGCCAGCTCACCAGGGTCGGGAACCGGGGAGCTGTTTTTT. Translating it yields CASSPGSGTGELFF.

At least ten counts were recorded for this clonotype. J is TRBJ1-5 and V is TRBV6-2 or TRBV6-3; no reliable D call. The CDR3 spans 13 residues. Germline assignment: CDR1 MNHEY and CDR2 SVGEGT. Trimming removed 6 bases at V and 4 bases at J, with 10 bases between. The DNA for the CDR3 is TGTGCCAGCAGGGATGCCTGGAATCAGCCCCAGCATTTT. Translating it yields CASRDAWNQPQHF.

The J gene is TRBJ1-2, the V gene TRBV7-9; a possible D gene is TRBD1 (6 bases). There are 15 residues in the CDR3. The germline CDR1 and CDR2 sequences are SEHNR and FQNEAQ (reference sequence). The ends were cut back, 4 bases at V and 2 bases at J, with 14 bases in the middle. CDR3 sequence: CASSSQGHTNYGYTF. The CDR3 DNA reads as TGTGCCAGCAGCTCCCAGGGACACACAAACTATGGCTACACCTTC.

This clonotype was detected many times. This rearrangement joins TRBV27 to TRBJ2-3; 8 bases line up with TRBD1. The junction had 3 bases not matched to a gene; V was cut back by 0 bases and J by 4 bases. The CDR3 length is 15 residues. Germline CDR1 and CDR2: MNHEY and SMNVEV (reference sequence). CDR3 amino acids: CASSLSYRGADTQYF. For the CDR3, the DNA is TGTGCCAGCAGTTTATCCTACAGGGGGGCAGATACGCAGTATTTT.

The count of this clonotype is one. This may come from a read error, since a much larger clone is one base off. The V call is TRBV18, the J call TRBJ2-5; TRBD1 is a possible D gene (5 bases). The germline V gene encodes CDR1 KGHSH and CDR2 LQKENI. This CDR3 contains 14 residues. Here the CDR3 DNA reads TGTGCCGGCTCCGGGCAAAAGGGGAAAGAGACCCAGTACTTC. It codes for CAGSGQKGKETQYF.

DNA of the CDR3: TGTGCCAGCAGCCACCCCGACGCAAACCGGGACAGGGACGTTCTGGCTGAAGCTTTCTTT. This gives the protein CASSHPDANRDRDVLAEAFF. V usage is TRBV4-2 and J usage is TRBJ1-1, with TRBD1 matching 9 bases. Germline lookup yields CDR1 LGHNA and CDR2 YNFKEQ. This CDR3 has 20 residues. V lost 3 bases to trimming and J lost 6 bases; unmatched junction nucleotides: 23.

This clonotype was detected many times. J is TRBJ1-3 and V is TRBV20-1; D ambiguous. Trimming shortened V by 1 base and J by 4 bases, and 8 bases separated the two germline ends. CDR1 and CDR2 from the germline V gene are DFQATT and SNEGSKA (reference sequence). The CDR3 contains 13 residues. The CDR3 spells CSARVFAGNTIYF. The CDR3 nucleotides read TGCAGTGCTAGAGTTTTTGCGGGAAACACCATATATTTT.

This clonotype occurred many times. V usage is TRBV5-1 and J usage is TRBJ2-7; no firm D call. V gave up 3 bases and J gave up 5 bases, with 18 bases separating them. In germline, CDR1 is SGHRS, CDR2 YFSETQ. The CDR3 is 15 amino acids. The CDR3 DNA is TGCGCCAGCAGCTCCCCCTGGAATAAGCCTCACGAGCAGTACTTC. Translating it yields CASSSPWNKPHEQYF.

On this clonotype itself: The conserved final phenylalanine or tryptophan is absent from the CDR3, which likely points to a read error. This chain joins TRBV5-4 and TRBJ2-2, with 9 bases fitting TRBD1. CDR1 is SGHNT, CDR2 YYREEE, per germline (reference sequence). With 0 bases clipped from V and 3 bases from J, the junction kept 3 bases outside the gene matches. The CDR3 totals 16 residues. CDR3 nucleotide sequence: TGTGCCAGCAGCTTGGACAGGGGGCTCGACACCGGGGAGCTGTTTATT. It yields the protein CASSLDRGLDTGELFI.